This T cell receptor (beta chain) was identified in a study of shared clonotypes between healthy human individuals. Assay used: immunoSEQ multiplex PCR; TCRdb lists only in-frame clones, some missing. The sample has approximately 980,000 clones; over 75% are singletons. In this sample, this clone turned up many times. The material sequenced was memory CD4+ T cells sorted from blood. Subset specified: CD45RA-negative fraction. The receptor was derived from a man aged 18 to 30 in good health.

The CDR3 sequence: CASSETTGGRQPQHF. The DNA of the CDR3 is TGTGCCAGCAGTGAAACGACAGGGGGACGCCAGCCCCAGCATTTT. The rearrangement links TRBV2 to TRBJ1-5; TRBD1 aligns across 9 bases. The V gene's germline CDR1 is SNHLY and CDR2 FYNNEI. Germline trimming cut 2 bases from V and 7 bases from J; bases unmatched to any gene: 6. This CDR3 contains 15 residues.